This record concerns one T cell receptor (beta chain) sequence. The trim removed 6 bases at V and 4 bases at J, leaving 11 bases unmatched. Germline values: CDR1 DFQATT, CDR2 SNEGSKA (reference sequence). There are 16 residues in the CDR3. The beta constant-region primer was an equimolar mix of two oligonucleotides covering TRBC1 and TRBC2. TCRdb re-analysed the UMI-ligation and nested PCR reads in MiXCR, keeping a single row per CDR3 protein. Of 140,000 to 150,000 distinct CDR3 sequences listed, more than 15% were seen once; the top ten hold approximately 0.13%. The sample originates from a study of naive and memory T cell subsets.

Material: naive CD4+ T cells from blood. The receptor's source is a human donor in good health. The chain joins TRBV20-1 to TRBJ2-3, with TRBD2 identical over 12 bases. The CDR3 spells CSAGGLAGGRADTQYF. The CDR3 nucleotides are TGCAGTGCCGGAGGTCTAGCGGGAGGGAGAGCAGATACGCAGTATTTT.